This passage covers 32 T cell receptor beta chains from one sample sequenced in a study of shared clonotypes between healthy human individuals (dated by TCRdb to 2018 to 2021). Library preparation used the immunoSEQ multiplex PCR assay. Imported from immuneACCESS, the table was reduced by TCRdb to in-frame sequences with V and J called. These copies leave out some clones; in studies compared against another copy, an unresolved V gene accounts for under half, and the cause of the remainder is not known. The sample table lists 2 million or so clones, around 95% of them with a count of one. The top ten clonotypes cover 0.13% of the sample. The source material was naive CD4+ T cells sorted from blood. The label giving this sample's cell subset or site can be read as: CD45RA+ positively selected. The receptors were gathered from a man aged 18-30 years in good health.

This clone appeared a single time. Other DNA variants within this sample encode the same CDR3. The chain joins TRBV6-6 to TRBJ2-3; no firm D call. The germline V gene has CDR1 MNHNY and CDR2 SVGAGI (reference sequence). V dropped 2 bases and J dropped 0 bases, with 9 bases sitting between them. The CDR3 totals 15 residues. This CDR3 is CASSYLGPSTDTQYF. The CDR3 DNA is TGTGCCAGCAGTTACCTCGGGCCAAGCACAGATACGCAGTATTTT.

The rearrangement links TRBV2 to TRBJ1-3; D gene uncertain. This CDR3 region has 13 residues. V lost 9 bases to trimming and J lost 0 bases, with 9 bases between them. Germline V gene data show CDR1 as SNHLY and CDR2 as FYNNEI. CDR3 region: CASYHPSGNTIYF. The CDR3 DNA sequence: TGTGCCAGTTATCATCCCTCTGGAAACACCATATATTTT.

The V and J genes are TRBV11-3 and TRBJ2-7; no clear D. The CDR3 consists of 12 residues. Germline CDR1 SGHNT, CDR2 YENEEA. V lost 6 bases to trimming and J lost 3 bases, with 9 bases between them. The CDR3 DNA is TGTGCCAGCAGTCAAGACGGCTACGAGCAGTACTTC. Residues: CASSQDGYEQYF. The whole variable domain, remainder taken from reference TRBV11-3 and TRBJ2-7, is EAGVVQSPRYKIIEKKQPVAFWCNPISGHNTLYWYLQNLGQGPELLIRYENEEAVDDSQLPKDRFSAERLKGVDSTLKIQPAELGDSAVYLCASSQDGYEQYFGPGTRLTVT.

The chain couples TRBV9 to TRBJ2-2; no clear D gene. The CDR3 totals 13 residues. The germline V gene has CDR1 SGDLS and CDR2 YYNGEE. V dropped 4 bases and J dropped 0 bases, with 4 bases sitting between them. As DNA, the CDR3 is TGTGCCAGCAGCCTCTCGAACACCGGGGAGCTGTTTTTT. Translating it yields CASSLSNTGELFF.

The rearrangement uses TRBV2 and TRBJ1-6; D possibly corresponds to TRBD1 (5 bases). V gave up 2 bases and J gave up 10 bases, with 15 bases separating them. The CDR3 sequence is 15 residues long. Germline V gene data show CDR1 as SNHLY and CDR2 as FYNNEI. CDR3 nucleotide sequence: TGTGCCAGCAGTGAATCAGGGTTTATCCAATCACCCCTCCACTTT. Translating it yields CASSESGFIQSPLHF.

Notes on this clone: Other DNA variants within this sample encode the same CDR3. V gene TRBV10-3 combines with J gene TRBJ1-5; D call uncertain. The CDR3 loop spans 14 amino acids. V was pared by 2 bases and J by 1 base, with 6 bases between. CDR1 is ENHRY, CDR2 SYGVKD, per germline. The CDR3 nucleotides are TGTGCCATCAGTGAGGGTGAGAGCAATCAGCCCCAGCATTTT. Protein product: CAISEGESNQPQHF.

About this clone itself: Additional DNA sequences in this sample encode the identical CDR3. The J gene is TRBJ2-7, the V gene TRBV5-1; tentative D call: TRBD2 (5 bases). Per germline, CDR1 SGHRS and CDR2 YFSETQ. V was shortened by 0 bases and J by 3 bases, with 10 bases between the two germline ends. The CDR3 covers 14 residues. CDR3 amino acids: CASSLAPGFYEQYF. CDR3 coding DNA: TGCGCCAGCAGCTTGGCCCCGGGATTCTACGAGCAGTACTTC.

The chain uses TRBV5-6 and TRBJ2-7, with D perhaps being TRBD1 or TRBD2 (6 bases each). The CDR3 loop spans 15 amino acids. The V gene's germline CDR1 is SGHDT and CDR2 YYEEEE. Between the trimmed V and J ends, which lost 0 bases and 0 bases, there was a span of 10 bases. CDR3 sequence reads: CASSLDPGASYEQYF. The CDR3 bases are TGTGCCAGCAGCTTGGATCCGGGGGCCTCCTACGAGCAGTACTTC.

This clone was counted ten times or more. The CDR3 DNA reads TGTGCCAGCAGCCTAAAGGCAGAACGAAACACCATATATTTT. It specifies CASSLKAERNTIYF. The V and J genes are TRBV7-2 and TRBJ1-3; no firm D call. V dropped 5 bases and J dropped 5 bases, with 13 bases sitting between them. The CDR3 has 14 residues. Germline CDR1 reads SGHTA; CDR2 reads FQGNSA.

The CDR3 DNA reads as TGTGCCAGCAGCGCTTCTGGGGGGAGTAAACTCGACGAGCAGTACTTC. This translates into CASSASGGSKLDEQYF. This rearrangement joins TRBV9 to TRBJ2-7; D perhaps matches TRBD2 (6 bases). The CDR3 runs to 16 residues. V shed 3 bases and J shed 5 bases, with 21 bases lying between them. Looked up from germline, CDR1 is SGDLS and CDR2 is YYNGEE.

V gene TRBV18 combines with J gene TRBJ2-4; D remains ambiguous. V lost 0 bases and J 4 bases, leaving 4 bases between the germline ends. The germline gives CDR1 KGHSH, CDR2 LQKENI. The CDR3 runs 13 residues. CDR3 amino acids: CASSPPKKNIQYF. The CDR3 DNA follows: TGTGCCAGCTCACCACCGAAGAAAAACATTCAGTACTTC.

V gene TRBV2 combines with J gene TRBJ2-3; the D is unclear. This CDR3 spans 16 amino acids. Germline V gives CDR1 SNHLY, CDR2 FYNNEI. Trimming left V 1 base short and J 0 bases short, with 11 bases between. For the CDR3, the DNA is TGTGCCAGCAGTGAAGGCCGGGCTTCTAGCACAGATACGCAGTATTTT. Amino acids: CASSEGRASSTDTQYF.

To note about this clone: At one end the junction does not follow the germline gene, possibly because of a read error. The chain couples TRBV6-5 to TRBJ1-1, with a possible D match to TRBD1 (5 bases). The CDR3 totals 11 residues. Germline V CDR1 and CDR2: MNHEY, SVGAGI. CDR3 sequence: CASSWGTGAFF. Written as DNA, the CDR3 is TGTGCCAGCAGCTGGGGCACTGGAGCTTTCTTT.

The chain recombines TRBV11-2 with TRBJ2-7, with 11 positions matching TRBD2. Trimming cost V 5 bases and J 1 base; bases outside gene matches: 7. Germline lookup yields CDR1 SGHAT and CDR2 FQNNGV. CDR3 size: 16 residues. The CDR3 DNA follows: TGTGCCAGCAGCCCAACTAGCGGGAGTCCATCCTACGAGCAGTACTTC. Translating it yields CASSPTSGSPSYEQYF.

This chain connects TRBV11-2 to TRBJ1-5; D not resolved. V dropped 1 base and J dropped 5 bases, with 6 bases sitting between them. Germline V gene data show CDR1 as SGHAT and CDR2 as FQNNGV. The CDR3 has 13 amino acids. The CDR3 loop is CASSLVRDQPQHF. The CDR3 DNA sequence: TGTGCCAGCAGCTTAGTGAGGGATCAGCCCCAGCATTTT.

J is TRBJ2-7 and V is TRBV28; the match to TRBD1 covers 7 bases. V shed 6 bases, J shed 5 bases, and the junction held 10 bases outside the gene matches. The CDR3 contains 14 residues. From germline, CDR1 is MDHEN and CDR2 SYDVKM. The CDR3 region is CASSGPGQKHEQYF. In DNA form, the CDR3 reads TGTGCCAGCAGCGGACCGGGACAGAAACACGAGCAGTACTTC.

As concerns this clone: With a much larger clone just one base away, this may be a read error. CDR3 amino acids: CASSLEGNGEASF. Here the CDR3 DNA reads TGCGCCAGCAGCTTGGAGGGGAATGGTGAAGCTTCCTTT. V gene TRBV5-1 combines with J gene TRBJ1-1, with D perhaps matching TRBD1 (5 bases). The CDR3 runs to 13 residues. Germline CDR1 is SGHRS and CDR2 is YFSETQ.

The rearrangement uses TRBV10-3 and TRBJ2-7, with D uncertain. The CDR3 is 15 residues long. The V gene's germline CDR1 is ENHRY and CDR2 SYGVKD. The V end lost 5 bases, the J end lost 2 bases, and 16 bases lay between the germline ends. CDR3 coding DNA: TGTGCCATCAGTACTGTCCCTACTTTGCCCTACGAGCAGTACTTC. Translated, it gives CAISTVPTLPYEQYF.

The V gene is TRBV5-1, the J gene TRBJ2-1, with 14 bases fitting TRBD2. CDR3 length: 16 amino acids. V was pared by 4 bases and J by 7 bases, with 7 bases of the junction left unmatched. Germline values: CDR1 SGHRS, CDR2 YFSETQ. The CDR3 loop reads CASSRTGLAGENEQFF. CDR3 sequence (DNA): TGCGCCAGCAGCCGGACGGGACTAGCGGGAGAAAATGAGCAGTTCTTC. Full variable domain (rest looked up from reference TRBV5-1 and TRBJ2-1): KAGVTQTPRYLIKTRGQQVTLSCSPISGHRSVSWYQQTPGQGLQFLFEYFSETQRNKGNFPGRFSGRQFSNSRSEMNVSTLELGDSALYLCASSRTGLAGENEQFFGPGTRLTVL.

The chain uses TRBV18 and TRBJ2-2; TRBD1 matches at 8 bases. The CDR3 extends over 15 amino acids. In germline, CDR1 is KGHSH, CDR2 LQKENI. V shed 3 bases and J 7 bases; nucleotides not matched to a gene: 7. The CDR3 spells CASSPRQGNIGELFF. CDR3 coding DNA: TGTGCCAGCTCACCGAGACAGGGGAATATCGGGGAGCTGTTTTTT.

This chain joins TRBV5-4 and TRBJ2-3; 15 positions agree with TRBD2. The CDR3 is 18 amino acids. V gave up 4 bases and J gave up 3 bases; unmatched junction bases: 9. Germline V gene sequence: CDR1 SGHNT, CDR2 YYREEE (reference sequence). CDR3 sequence reads: CASSAGLAGGLTTDTQYF. In DNA, the CDR3 is TGTGCCAGCAGCGCGGGACTAGCGGGAGGCCTGACGACAGATACGCAGTATTTT. Using reference TRBV5-4 and TRBJ2-3 for the parts outside the CDR3, the full variable domain is ETGVTQSPTHLIKTRGQQVTLRCSSQSGHNTVSWYQQALGQGPQFIFQYYREEENGRGNFPPRFSGLQFPNYSSELNVNALELDDSALYLCASSAGLAGGLTTDTQYFGPGTRLTVL.

This rearrangement joins TRBV6-1 to TRBJ1-4; D gene unclear. V was trimmed by 7 bases and J by 10 bases, leaving 16 bases between them. CDR1 is MNHNS, CDR2 SASEGT, per germline. This CDR3 comprises 13 residues. The CDR3 DNA reads TGTGCCAGCACGGAGAGTTGGTGGGGAAAACTGTTTTTT. Translated: CASTESWWGKLFF.

The chain carries TRBV2 and TRBJ2-3; 8 positions agree with TRBD1. J was trimmed by 1 base and V by 3 bases; bases with no gene match: 3. CDR3 length: 15 residues. CDR1 SNHLY and CDR2 FYNNEI come from the germline V gene. The CDR3 DNA sequence: TGTGCCAGCAGTGAGGACAGGGTAGGCACAGATACGCAGTATTTT. Its translation: CASSEDRVGTDTQYF.

The chain combines TRBV2 with TRBJ1-2; 9 bases match TRBD1. CDR1 is SNHLY, CDR2 FYNNEI, per germline. CDR3 length: 14 residues. With 6 bases clipped from V and 6 bases from J, the junction kept 8 bases outside the gene matches. CDR3 sequence (DNA): TGTGCCAGCAGCCAAACCTGGGACAGGGATGGCTACACCTTC. This translates into CASSQTWDRDGYTF.

The rearrangement uses TRBV9 and TRBJ2-1; 13 nucleotides agree with TRBD2. The CDR3 has 15 residues. The J segment lost 6 bases and the V segment lost 1 base, leaving 1 base of the junction unmatched. Germline assignment: CDR1 SGDLS and CDR2 YYNGEE. As DNA, the CDR3 is TGTGCCAGCAGCGTAACTAGCGGGAGGGCCAATGAGCAGTTCTTC. Encoded protein: CASSVTSGRANEQFF.

A single count supports this clone. Other DNA sequences within the sample encode an identical CDR3. V usage is TRBV25-1 and J usage is TRBJ1-5, with unresolved D. This CDR3 contains 13 residues. V was pared by 2 bases and J by 4 bases, with 6 bases between. Germline V gene data show CDR1 as MGHDK and CDR2 as SYGVNS. CDR3 coding DNA: TGTGCCAGCAGTGAAACGGGTAATCAGCCCCAGCATTTT. It specifies CASSETGNQPQHF.

This clone has just one count. This chain connects TRBV9 to TRBJ1-1; unclear D gene. The CDR3 contains 13 residues. The germline V gene encodes CDR1 SGDLS and CDR2 YYNGEE. Trimming left V 4 bases short and J 1 base short, with 8 bases between. This chain's CDR3 is CASSPLPNTEAFF. In DNA, the CDR3 is TGTGCCAGCAGCCCCCTTCCGAACACTGAAGCTTTCTTT.

This rearrangement joins TRBV7-2 to TRBJ2-4; 7 bases are shared with TRBD1. Trimming cost V 5 bases and J 7 bases; bases outside gene matches: 8. Germline CDR1 SGHTA, CDR2 FQGNSA. The CDR3 runs to 14 residues. The CDR3 loop reads CASSLTGTVNIQYF. The CDR3 DNA sequence: TGTGCCAGCAGCCTGACAGGGACGGTGAACATTCAGTACTTC. The full variable domain, its missing parts supplied by reference TRBV7-2 and TRBJ2-4, is GAGVSQSPSNKVTEKGKDVELRCDPISGHTALYWYRQSLGQGLEFLIYFQGNSAPDKSGLPSDRFSAERTGGSVSTLTIQRTQQEDSAVYLCASSLTGTVNIQYFGAGTRLSVL.

The chain couples TRBV6-1 to TRBJ2-3; possible D gene TRBD2, 5 bases. The germline V and J ends were trimmed by 5 bases and 0 bases, with 12 bases remaining between them. The CDR3 consists of 15 residues. The germline V gene has CDR1 MNHNS and CDR2 SASEGT. The CDR3 DNA reads as TGTGCCAGCAGTATCCAGCGGACTAGCACAGATACGCAGTATTTT. Translated, it gives CASSIQRTSTDTQYF.

The CDR3 region is CASSSHRDQPQHF. Here the CDR3 DNA reads TGTGCCAGCTCATCACACAGGGATCAGCCCCAGCATTTT. The chain links TRBV18 to TRBJ1-5, with D possibly TRBD1 on 6 matching bases. The V gene's germline CDR1 is KGHSH and CDR2 LQKENI. CDR3 length: 13 residues. Trimming stripped 5 bases from V and 5 bases from J, with 10 bases between.

Turning to this clone: The same CDR3 can be traced to other DNA sequences in this sample. The V gene is TRBV10-3, the J gene TRBJ1-2, with D tentatively TRBD1 (5 bases). Trimming left V 5 bases short and J 3 bases short, with 7 bases between. Germline V CDR1 and CDR2: ENHRY, SYGVKD. The CDR3 is 12 residues long. CDR3 residues: CAISPQDYGYTF. CDR3 bases: TGTGCCATCAGTCCACAGGACTATGGCTACACCTTC.

The gene calls are TRBV10-3 and TRBJ2-5; no clear D gene. This CDR3 has 15 residues. V lost 5 bases and J lost 0, with 13 bases in between. CDR1 is ENHRY, CDR2 SYGVKD, per germline. The CDR3 loop reads CAISPQHNHQETQYF. CDR3 in DNA: TGTGCCATCAGTCCGCAACACAACCACCAAGAGACCCAGTACTTC.